These T cell receptor beta chains were read from a single sample in a study of cytotoxic CD8 clonotypes in ibrutinib-treated CLL. The protocol was immunoSEQ multiplex PCR, while the TCRdb copy is restricted to in-frame clones and leaves out a portion. There are tens of thousands of clones in the sample; around 84% occur only once, and over 5% lies in the top ten. Here the sequenced sample was PBMCs, taken before ibrutinib treatment. These receptors all come from a human donor with chronic lymphocytic leukemia. The CDR3 runs from the conserved cysteine through the conserved F or W. A D gene is named only where the DNA matches it firmly. Some rows mark clone size as missing; the rest say once, few, many or name a class of expanded clone.

j_call v_call cdr3_length d_call clone_size cdr3_nt cdr3_aa
TRBJ2-1 TRBV27 13 . . TGTGCCAGCAGTTTATCGCCTGACAATGAGCAGTTCTTC CASSLSPDNEQFF
TRBJ2-3 TRBV9 15 TRBD2 . TGTGCCAGCAGCGGTAGCGGGAGCCGCACAGATACGCAGTATTTT CASSGSGSRTDTQYF
TRBJ2-4 TRBV19 16 TRBD2 . TGTGCCAGTAGTTCGTTTAGCGGGTTAGCCAAAAACATTCAGTACTTC CASSSFSGLAKNIQYF
TRBJ1-2 TRBV28 14 TRBD1 . TGTGCCAGCAGTTCCGACAGGGGGGTCAATGGCTACACCTTC CASSSDRGVNGYTF
TRBJ1-3 TRBV13 16 TRBD1 . TGTGCCAGCAGCTCAATCAGGGACAGCTCTGGAAACACCATATATTTT CASSSIRDSSGNTIYF
TRBJ2-7 TRBV5-1 13 . medium-sized TGCGCCAGCAGCTTGGGACCGGGATACGAGCAGTACTTC CASSLGPGYEQYF
TRBJ2-1 TRBV13 17 TRBD2 . TGTGCCAGCAGCTTAGAAGGGCGACTAGCGGCAAACAATGAGCAGTTCTTC CASSLEGRLAANNEQFF
TRBJ1-1 TRBV6-5 14 . few TGTGCCAGCAGTTTCACGGGAGGGAGCACTGAAGCTTTCTTT CASSFTGGSTEAFF
TRBJ1-1 TRBV9 14 TRBD1 . TGTGCCAGCAGCGTAGTTACAGGGGGCACTGAAGCTTTCTTT CASSVVTGGTEAFF
TRBJ2-7 TRBV6-1 16 . few TGTGCCAGCAGTGCCCCGACAGCCCCAATCCCCTACGAGCAGTACTTC CASSAPTAPIPYEQYF
TRBJ1-1 TRBV5-1 16 . . TGCGCCAGCAGCTTGGCTGGGAATCGGATGAACACTGAAGCTTTCTTT CASSLAGNRMNTEAFF
TRBJ2-7 TRBV6-5 15 . . TGTGCCAGCAGTTACCTCCCGCCAGTCACCTACGAGCAGTACTTC CASSYLPPVTYEQYF
TRBJ2-7 TRBV18 15 TRBD1 . TGTGCCAGCTCACCAATCTCTCCCACAGGGGACGAGCAGTACTTC CASSPISPTGDEQYF
TRBJ2-2 TRBV9 17 TRBD1 . TGTGCCAGCAGCGCGCAACAGGGGGGATTTGGCACCGGGGAGCTGTTTTTT CASSAQQGGFGTGELFF
TRBJ2-3 TRBV27 18 . few TGTGCCAGCAGTCCGGTATCCCTAGATTTGTATGCCACAGATACGCAGTATTTT CASSPVSLDLYATDTQYF
TRBJ2-2 TRBV18 15 . once TGTGCCAGCTCACCCAGACAGGGAGGCACCGGGGAGCTGTTTTTT CASSPRQGGTGELFF
TRBJ2-7 TRBV4-3 17 TRBD1 . TGCGCCAGCAGCCAAGAACCAGCGACAGGGATCACCTACGAGCAGTACTTC CASSQEPATGITYEQYF
TRBJ1-5 TRBV5-6 14 . once TGTGCCAGCAGCTCGAACGGTGGTGGTCAGCCCCAGCATTTT CASSSNGGGQPQHF
TRBJ1-1 TRBV6-1 11 . . TGTGCCAGCAGTATAAGAACTGAAGCTTTCTTT CASSIRTEAFF
TRBJ2-7 TRBV5-1 13 . once TGCGCCAGCAGCGACCAAACCGCCTACGAGCAGTACTTC CASSDQTAYEQYF
TRBJ1-2 TRBV5-4 15 TRBD1 . TGTGCCAGCAGCTCTAAACAAACAGGGGGTGTAGGCTACACCTTC CASSSKQTGGVGYTF